Reported below is one T cell receptor (beta chain). What it binds is not known. The CDR3 loop spans 15 amino acids. Trimming left V 2 bases short and J 10 bases short, with 18 bases between. The germline CDR1 and CDR2 sequences are SGHTA and FQGNSA. The data are from a study of cytomegalovirus exposure and HLA in healthy donors. Findings and caveats of the study: Cytomegalovirus-associated TCR beta chains were listed, numbering 164. High sensitivity and specificity were reportedly achieved when the classifier diagnosed cytomegalovirus status.

The donors were part of the validation cohort, which consisted of under 150 subjects and was separate from the first cohort of several hundred subjects. The assay was immunoSEQ multiplex PCR, and TCRdb's table has in-frame clones only and misses some. The sample carries roughly 120,000 clones, roughly 89% recorded once. The J gene is TRBJ2-1, the V gene TRBV7-2, with D perhaps TRBD1 (6 bases). Sequences were obtained from PBMCs. The TCR was taken from a woman between 18 and 29 years old in good health and CMV-seronegative. The chain's CDR3 is CASSLSWTAREEQFF. CDR3 sequence (DNA): TGTGCCAGCAGCTTATCGTGGACAGCTAGAGAGGAGCAGTTCTTC.